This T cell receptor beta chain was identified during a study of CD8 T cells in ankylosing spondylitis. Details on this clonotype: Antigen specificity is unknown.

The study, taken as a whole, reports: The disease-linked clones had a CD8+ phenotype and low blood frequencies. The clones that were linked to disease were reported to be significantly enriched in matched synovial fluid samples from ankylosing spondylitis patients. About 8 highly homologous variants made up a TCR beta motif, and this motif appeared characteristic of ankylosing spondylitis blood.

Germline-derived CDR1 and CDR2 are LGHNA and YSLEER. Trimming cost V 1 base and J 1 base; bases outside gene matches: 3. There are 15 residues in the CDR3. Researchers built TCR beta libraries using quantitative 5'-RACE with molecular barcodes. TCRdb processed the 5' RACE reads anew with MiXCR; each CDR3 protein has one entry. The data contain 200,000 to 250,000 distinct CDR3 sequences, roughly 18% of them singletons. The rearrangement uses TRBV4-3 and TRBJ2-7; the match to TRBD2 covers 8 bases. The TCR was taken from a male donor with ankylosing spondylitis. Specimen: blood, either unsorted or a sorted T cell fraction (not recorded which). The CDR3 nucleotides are TGCGCCAGCAGCCAAGCACCTAGCGGGTCCTACGAGCAGTACTTC. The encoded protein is CASSQAPSGSYEQYF.